This TCR beta chain was identified in a study of shared clonotypes between healthy human individuals. V gave up 0 bases and J gave up 4 bases; unmatched junction bases: 5. The CDR3 loop spans 16 amino acids. Germline values: CDR1 MGHRA, CDR2 YSYEKL. Naive CD45RA+ and memory CD45RA-negative subsets were split from CD4+ cells. The protocol was immunoSEQ multiplex PCR, while the TCRdb copy is restricted to in-frame clones and leaves out a portion. The table lists millions of clones, approximately 94% of them singletons, with over 0.12% in the top ten. The sample comprised naive CD4+ T cells sorted from blood. Subset reported: CD45RA+ positively selected. This chain links TRBV4-1 with TRBJ2-2; TRBD2 matches at 7 bases. The sequence was obtained from a man between 18 and 35 years old in good health. This CDR3 reads CASSQEWRGSTGELFF. CDR3 nucleotides: TGCGCCAGCAGCCAAGAATGGCGGGGGTCCACCGGGGAGCTGTTTTTT.